The 21 T cell receptor beta chains given below trace back to one sample, sequenced in a study of memory CD4+ T cells and cytomegalovirus serostatus. The sort gate was single viable CD3+CD4+CD8-CD45RO+ cells for memory CD4+ T cells. The table came from immunoSEQ multiplex PCR; TCRdb's copy has only in-frame clones and leaves some out. The table shows around 84,000 clones, with approximately 80% occurring only once. The sample comprised memory CD4+ T cells from blood. These TCRs come from an adult in good health and CMV-seronegative.

The rearrangement joins TRBV6-6 to TRBJ1-1, with 9 bases lining up with TRBD1. V trimming: 6 bases; J trimming: 5 bases; junction bases outside the gene matches: 7. Germline loops: CDR1 MNHNY, CDR2 SVGAGI (reference sequence). This CDR3 has 14 amino acids. CDR3 region: CASRQGAGRTEAFF. Written as DNA, the CDR3 is TGTGCCAGCAGACAGGGGGCTGGTAGGACTGAAGCTTTCTTT.

V usage is TRBV19 and J usage is TRBJ1-3, with D hard to call. Between the trimmed V and J ends, which lost 8 bases and 2 bases, there was a span of 7 bases. CDR3 length: 12 amino acids. CDR1 LNHDA and CDR2 SQIVND come from the germline V gene (reference sequence). The CDR3 loop is CASSVAGNTIYF. The CDR3, as DNA: TGTGCCAGTTCCGTCGCTGGAAACACCATATATTTT.

This clone was counted a few times. Other nucleotide sequences from this sample produce the same CDR3. This chain links TRBV6-1 with TRBJ1-2; 7 bases are a match to TRBD1. The CDR3 runs 13 residues. After removal of 3 bases from V and 7 bases from J, the junction contained 5 bases not matched to a gene. Germline CDR1 and CDR2: MNHNS and SASEGT. The CDR3 nucleotides read TGTGCCAGCAGTGACAGGGACAGAAGTGGCTACACCTTC. Its protein product is CASSDRDRSGYTF.

The CDR3 sequence: CASSYGTVTEAFF. CDR3 coding DNA: TGTGCCAGCAGTTATGGGACAGTCACTGAAGCTTTCTTT. The chain has TRBV28 and TRBJ1-1, with 7 nucleotides matching TRBD1. CDR1 and CDR2 (germline): MDHEN, SYDVKM. The CDR3 extends over 13 amino acids. V gave up 4 bases and J gave up 4 bases; unmatched junction bases: 3.

The chain is built from TRBV7-2 and TRBJ1-6, with D perhaps TRBD1 (5 bases). The CDR3 loop spans 14 amino acids. Trimming shortened V by 1 base and J by 9 bases, and 10 bases separated the two germline ends. Germline V gene lookup returns CDR1 SGHTA and CDR2 FQGNSA. CDR3 amino acids: CASSLEGYLSPLHF. The CDR3 coding sequence is TGTGCCAGCAGCTTAGAGGGGTATCTTTCACCCCTCCACTTT. Based on the CDR3 plus reference TRBV7-2 and TRBJ1-6, the full variable domain is GAGVSQSPSNKVTEKGKDVELRCDPISGHTALYWYRQSLGQGLEFLIYFQGNSAPDKSGLPSDRFSAERTGGSVSTLTIQRTQQEDSAVYLCASSLEGYLSPLHFGNGTRLTVT.

The V and J genes are TRBV5-4 and TRBJ2-7; the D gene could be TRBD1 or TRBD2 (5 bases each). Between the trimmed V and J ends, which lost 0 bases and 6 bases, there was a span of 19 bases. Germline V gene sequence: CDR1 SGHNT, CDR2 YYREEE (reference sequence). The CDR3 contains 16 residues. The chain's CDR3 is CASSLGGRDLSREQYF. The CDR3 coding sequence is TGTGCCAGCAGCTTGGGGGGACGAGACTTAAGCCGCGAGCAGTACTTC.

This rearrangement joins TRBV19 to TRBJ2-2, with unresolved D. This CDR3 contains 14 residues. V was pared by 3 bases and J by 0 bases, with 5 bases between. Germline CDR1 is LNHDA and CDR2 is SQIVND (reference sequence). CDR3 amino acids: CASSMTPNTGELFF. The CDR3 region has the DNA TGTGCCAGTAGTATGACCCCGAACACCGGGGAGCTGTTTTTT.

The CDR3 sequence is CASSERGTSGGSSYEQYF. The CDR3 DNA sequence: TGTGCCAGCAGTGAAAGGGGAACTAGCGGGGGCTCCTCCTACGAGCAGTACTTC. This chain links TRBV6-1 with TRBJ2-7; the match to TRBD2 covers 11 bases. Germline CDR1 and CDR2: MNHNS and SASEGT. The trim removed 2 bases at V and 0 bases at J, leaving 9 bases unmatched. This CDR3 contains 18 residues.

This sequence joins TRBV6-1 and TRBJ1-5, with D uncertain. V was shortened by 7 bases and J by 4 bases, with 11 bases between the two germline ends. Germline CDR1 reads MNHNS; CDR2 reads SASEGT. CDR3 length: 13 residues. As DNA, the CDR3 is TGTGCCAGCATTACTGAAGGAAATCAGCCCCAGCATTTT. As protein: CASITEGNQPQHF.

DNA of the CDR3: TGTGCCAGCAGTACGACGACAGGGCCCTATGGCTACACCTTC. Its protein product is CASSTTTGPYGYTF. This rearrangement joins TRBV7-6 to TRBJ1-2, with 7 bases fitting TRBD1. Trimming removed 6 bases from V and 4 bases from J; junction bases left unmatched: 8. The CDR3 covers 14 residues. Germline CDR1 SGHVS, CDR2 FNYEAQ.

The CDR3 coding sequence is TGTGCCTGGGGACCCAGGGGAAACTATGGCTACACCTTC. Its translation is CAWGPRGNYGYTF. The gene calls are TRBV30 and TRBJ1-2; maybe TRBD1 (6 bases). V lost 5 bases and J 2 bases, leaving 12 bases between the germline ends. The V gene's germline CDR1 is GTSNPN and CDR2 SVGIG (reference sequence). This CDR3 region has 13 residues.

This chain uses TRBV5-1 with TRBJ2-3, with D possibly matching TRBD1 (5 bases). V lost 1 base to trimming and J lost 5 bases, with 11 bases between them. Germline V gives CDR1 SGHRS, CDR2 YFSETQ. The CDR3 extends over 14 amino acids. The CDR3 sequence is CASSLYQGQDTQYF. CDR3 nucleotide sequence: TGCGCCAGCAGCTTGTACCAGGGCCAAGATACGCAGTATTTT.

The rearrangement joins TRBV18 to TRBJ1-1; possible D gene TRBD1, 5 bases. From germline, CDR1 is KGHSH and CDR2 LQKENI. V was clipped by 8 bases and J by 2 bases, with 12 bases between them. The CDR3 length is 13 residues. CDR3 sequence: CASRGTFNTEAFF. The CDR3 nucleotides are TGTGCCAGCCGAGGGACGTTTAACACTGAAGCTTTCTTT.

V gene TRBV5-1 combines with J gene TRBJ2-7; weak D call: TRBD1 (6 bases). Trimming pared 0 bases from V and 5 bases from J, leaving 18 bases between. The CDR3 consists of 16 residues. Germline CDR1 reads SGHRS; CDR2 reads YFSETQ. This CDR3 reads CASSLAGWGREDEQYF. The CDR3 DNA reads TGCGCCAGCAGCTTGGCCGGGTGGGGGCGCGAAGACGAGCAGTACTTC.

The V gene is TRBV5-6, the J gene TRBJ1-2; D is undetermined. The CDR3 runs 12 residues. Germline V gene sequence: CDR1 SGHDT, CDR2 YYEEEE. V was cut by 5 bases and J by 8 bases, with 13 bases left in between. CDR3 coding DNA: TGTGCCAGCAGGACCAACTCGGGGGGCTACACCTTC. Its protein product is CASRTNSGGYTF.

This chain joins TRBV4-1 and TRBJ2-7, with D perhaps matching TRBD2 (6 bases). CDR1 is MGHRA and CDR2 is YSYEKL in the germline V gene. V lost 2 bases, J lost 6 bases, and 11 bases lay in between. The CDR3 length is 13 residues. The DNA for the CDR3 is TGCGCCAGCAGCCAACGGGAGATGAGCGAGCAGTACTTC. Translation: CASSQREMSEQYF.

V usage is TRBV15 and J usage is TRBJ2-4; 7 bases are shared with TRBD1. Germline CDR1 is LNHNV and CDR2 is YYDKDF (reference sequence). The CDR3 has 14 amino acids. J was trimmed by 8 bases and V by 0 bases; bases with no gene match: 4. CDR3 amino acids: CATSRDGQGDIQYF. As DNA, the CDR3 is TGTGCCACCAGCAGAGATGGGCAGGGGGACATTCAGTACTTC.

The rearrangement joins TRBV25-1 to TRBJ2-7; 11 nucleotides match TRBD1. The CDR3 has 15 amino acids. Germline V CDR1 and CDR2: MGHDK, SYGVNS. V gave up 3 bases and J gave up 6 bases; unmatched junction bases: 7. The DNA for the CDR3 is TGTGCCAGCAGTGACGGACAGGGGGCCTTGAGCGAGCAGTACTTC. Its protein product is CASSDGQGALSEQYF.

The V and J genes are TRBV4-2 and TRBJ2-3; 12 positions agree with TRBD2. Trimming at V came to 1 base and at J to 4 bases, leaving 0 bases not matched to a gene. Germline values: CDR1 LGHNA, CDR2 YNFKEQ. The CDR3 length is 15 residues. The CDR3 protein is CASSQASGGADTQYF. The CDR3, as DNA: TGTGCCAGCAGCCAAGCTAGCGGGGGGGCAGATACGCAGTATTTT.

In this sample, this clone turned up a few times. This chain joins TRBV4-1 and TRBJ1-2, with a tentative D call TRBD1 (6 bases). Germline V CDR1 and CDR2: MGHRA, YSYEKL. The CDR3 spans 19 residues. V was clipped by 2 bases and J by 0 bases, with 22 bases between them. The CDR3 region has the DNA TGCGCCAGCAGCCAACCCACAGGGAAGTCGCGGGCAACTAACTATGGCTACACCTTC. Translating it yields CASSQPTGKSRATNYGYTF.

This chain uses TRBV4-2 with TRBJ1-5, with D unresolved. CDR3 length: 15 amino acids. Germline CDR1 reads LGHNA; CDR2 reads YNFKEQ. The V gene lost 0 bases and the J gene lost 4 bases, with 10 bases spanning the gap. The CDR3 nucleotides are TGTGCCAGCAGCCAAGAAAAAGGTTTGAATCAGCCCCAGCATTTT. It encodes CASSQEKGLNQPQHF.